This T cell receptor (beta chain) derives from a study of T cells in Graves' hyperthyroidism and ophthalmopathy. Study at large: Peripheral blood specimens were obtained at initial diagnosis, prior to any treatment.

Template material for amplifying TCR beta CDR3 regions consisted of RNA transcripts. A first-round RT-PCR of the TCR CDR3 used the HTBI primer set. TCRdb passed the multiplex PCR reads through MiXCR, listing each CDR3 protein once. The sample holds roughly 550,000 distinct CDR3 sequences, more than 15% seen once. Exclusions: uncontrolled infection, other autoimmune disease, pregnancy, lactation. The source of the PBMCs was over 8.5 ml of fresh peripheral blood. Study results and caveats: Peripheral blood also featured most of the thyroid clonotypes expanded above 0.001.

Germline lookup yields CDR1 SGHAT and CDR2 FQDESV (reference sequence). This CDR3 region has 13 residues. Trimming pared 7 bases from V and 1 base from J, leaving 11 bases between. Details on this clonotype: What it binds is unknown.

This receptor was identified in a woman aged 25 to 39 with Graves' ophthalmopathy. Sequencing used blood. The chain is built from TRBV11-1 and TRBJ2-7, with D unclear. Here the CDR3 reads CASNSPESYEQYF. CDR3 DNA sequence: TGTGCCAGCAACTCACCAGAATCCTACGAGCAGTACTTC.